This T cell receptor (beta chain) was sequenced in a study of shared clonotypes between healthy human individuals. V shed 9 bases and J 7 bases; nucleotides not matched to a gene: 11. Germline V CDR1 and CDR2: MDHEN, SYDVKM. This CDR3 is 14 amino acids long. As regards this clone: Its target is not known.

Study-level points and caveats: Sharing of clonotypes among donors was expected to vary with sequencing depth.

Profiled with immunoSEQ multiplex PCR; TCRdb holds only in-frame clones, not every one. The table has 2.3 million or so clones, approximately 93% seen once. The chain couples TRBV28 to TRBJ2-1; 8 bases are a match to TRBD1. Sequencing input: naive CD4+ T cells from PBMCs. Subset indicated: CD45RA+ positively selected. The source is a young man in good health. Some clones in this sample may be carry-over from other donors' samples. The CDR3 reads CARAPDRGRNEQFF. CDR3 coding DNA: TGTGCCAGGGCCCCCGACAGGGGTCGGAATGAGCAGTTCTTC.